This T cell receptor (beta chain) was retrieved from a study of blood T cell repertoires in COVID-19. Study summary: Specimens from acute and convalescent COVID-19 originated in the United States, Italy and Spain.

Study processing details: Reference gene primers were amplified, and this amplification served to estimate nucleated cell counts. Assay used: immunoSEQ multiplex PCR; TCRdb lists only in-frame clones, some missing. That table gives V, J and clone size, and the DNA gave D and trimming. The sample consists of a few hundred thousand clones, 84% of them appearing once. This CDR3 has 16 amino acids. Germline CDR1 reads LNHDA; CDR2 reads SQIVND (reference sequence). The ends lost 5 bases at V and 1 base at J; junction bases unmatched: 6. Ages ranged from about 18 to 89 years, with residence in around 24 US areas. Self-reported history from a screening survey and questionnaire set each donor's cohort.

This sequence joins TRBV19 and TRBJ1-1; 11 bases align to TRBD1. This clonotype was sampled from a woman aged 40 to 55 who had recovered from COVID-19. Specimen: PBMCs or T cells enriched from blood (not recorded which). DNA of the CDR3: TGTGCCAGTAGTGCCAGGGACAGGGGGACGAACACTGAAGCTTTCTTT. This codes for CASSARDRGTNTEAFF.